One and the same sample provided the 30 T cell receptor beta chains below, sequenced in a study of human T cells and chemical hapten exposure. The time point was: healthy volunteer bleed at 6 weeks. Unfractionated whole blood yielded the extracted total RNA. One entry per CDR3 protein results from TCRdb running MiXCR on the RACE reads. Here the sample spans around 35,000 distinct CDR3 sequences, roughly 5.4% being singletons. Sequenced: whole blood. The receptors were sampled from a human donor in good health. Some clones in this sample may be carry-over from other donors' samples.

This clonotype was seen many times. This CDR3 reads CASSQDGQHSNQPQHF. CDR3 bases: TGTGCCAGCAGCCAAGATGGGCAGCATAGCAATCAGCCCCAGCATTTT. The gene calls are TRBV4-2 and TRBJ1-5; no clear D gene. Between the trimmed V and J ends, which lost 0 bases and 0 bases, there was a span of 9 bases. CDR1 is LGHNA, CDR2 YNFKEQ, per germline. This CDR3 region has 16 residues.

This clonotype showed up just a few times. V is TRBV29-1 and J is TRBJ2-7; D call uncertain. The CDR3 length is 12 residues. CDR1 SQVTM and CDR2 ANQGSEA come from the germline V gene. Deletions cut 4 bases from V and 3 bases from J, with 10 bases between. The CDR3 here is CSVGWSVYEQYF. The CDR3, as DNA: TGCAGCGTTGGGTGGAGTGTCTACGAGCAGTACTTC.

In this sample, this clonotype turned up many times. The V and J genes are TRBV12-3 or TRBV12-4 and TRBJ2-2; no clear D. The CDR3 length is 11 residues. V was cut by 6 bases and J by 5 bases, with 4 bases left in between. The chain's CDR3 is CASRSTGELFF. Written as DNA, the CDR3 is TGTGCCAGCAGGTCAACCGGGGAGCTGTTTTTT.

Comment on this clonotype: This sequence may be a read error, since a much larger clone differs from it by one base. This chain links TRBV29-1 with TRBJ1-1; D is possibly TRBD1 (5 bases). This CDR3 spans 12 amino acids. Between the trimmed V and J ends, which lost 3 bases and 5 bases, there was a span of 10 bases. Germline assignment: CDR1 SQVTM and CDR2 ANQGSEA. CDR3 protein: CSVDREETEAFF. The CDR3 DNA reads as TGCAGCGTTGACAGGGAGGAGACTGAAGCTTTCTTT.

This clonotype was detected a few times. The chain uses TRBV5-4 and TRBJ2-1; 14 positions agree with TRBD2. Germline trimming cut 0 bases from V and 10 bases from J; bases unmatched to any gene: 9. This CDR3 comprises 17 residues. CDR1 is SGHNT, CDR2 YYREEE, per germline (reference sequence). The CDR3 here is CASSLGTGTSGSREQFF. The CDR3 nucleotides read TGTGCCAGCAGCTTGGGAACCGGGACTAGCGGGAGCAGGGAGCAGTTCTTC.

This clonotype was picked up many times. The rearrangement uses TRBV30 and TRBJ2-5, with TRBD2 matching over 8 bases. There are 13 residues in the CDR3. Losses at the gene ends were 0 bases for V and 5 bases for J; bases not matched to a gene: 2. Germline V gene data show CDR1 as GTSNPN and CDR2 as SVGIG (reference sequence). Here the CDR3 DNA reads TGTGCCTGGAGTGTACGACTAGCGGAGACCCAGTACTTC. Amino acid sequence: CAWSVRLAETQYF.

The CDR3: CASSQAITGPETQYF. CDR3 nucleotides: TGTGCCAGCAGCCAAGCAATCACGGGGCCAGAGACCCAGTACTTC. The chain couples TRBV3-1 to TRBJ2-5; the D gene could be TRBD1 or TRBD2 (5 bases each). CDR3 length: 15 residues. Trimming took 1 base from V and 4 from J, leaving 13 bases between them. CDR1 and CDR2 (germline): LGHDT, YNNKEL (reference sequence).

This clonotype was counted at least ten times. The chain links TRBV28 to TRBJ2-5, with TRBD1 matching 7 bases. CDR1 is MDHEN and CDR2 is SYDVKM in the germline V gene. Trimming removed 6 bases from V and 13 bases from J; junction bases left unmatched: 5. The CDR3 loop spans 10 amino acids. The CDR3 nucleotides read TGTGCCAGCAGGACAGGGATGGGGTACTTC. Translating it yields CASRTGMGYF.

This clonotype was seen many times. The chain is built from TRBV6-5 and TRBJ1-5; no reliable D call. With 3 bases removed from V and 4 bases from J, the gap between germline ends came to 10 bases. This CDR3 comprises 14 residues. Germline V gene lookup returns CDR1 MNHEY and CDR2 SVGAGI. The chain's CDR3 is CASSYREGNQPQHF. The CDR3 region has the DNA TGTGCCAGCAGTTATAGGGAAGGTAATCAGCCCCAGCATTTT.

This clonotype was seen repeatedly, ten times or more. The genes are TRBV3-1 and TRBJ1-5, with D perhaps matching TRBD1 (6 bases). Trimming took off 2 bases at V and 3 bases at J, with 11 bases between the two ends. Germline-derived CDR1 and CDR2 are LGHDT and YNNKEL (reference sequence). The CDR3 has 15 residues. Written as DNA, the CDR3 is TGTGCCAGCAGCCAAAGCACAGGGATCAATCAGCCCCAGCATTTT. Protein: CASSQSTGINQPQHF.

This clonotype was seen only a few times. This chain connects TRBV29-1 to TRBJ1-1, with D uncertain. Deletions cut 4 bases from V and 4 bases from J, with 13 bases between. The germline V gene has CDR1 SQVTM and CDR2 ANQGSEA. This CDR3 is 13 amino acids long. DNA of the CDR3: TGCAGCGTTGTTACGGGTCTAAGCACTGAAGCTTTCTTT. It specifies CSVVTGLSTEAFF.

V gene TRBV7-2 combines with J gene TRBJ1-3, with D possibly TRBD1 on 5 matching bases. Between the trimmed V and J ends, which lost 4 bases and 6 bases, there was a span of 13 bases. Germline CDR1 and CDR2: SGHTA and FQGNSA. The CDR3 sequence is 14 residues long. The CDR3 DNA reads TGTGCCAGCAGCTCCCCTGGCAGGGAAAACACCATATATTTT. It yields the protein CASSSPGRENTIYF.

This clonotype was seen many times. V is TRBV6-5 and J is TRBJ2-3; 16 nucleotides match TRBD2. Germline CDR1 and CDR2: MNHEY and SVGAGI. The CDR3 consists of 17 residues. The V segment lost 6 bases and the J segment 5 bases; nucleotides outside the gene matches: 8. CDR3 residues: CASSHGTSGRALDTQYF. In nucleotides, the CDR3 is TGTGCCAGCAGCCACGGGACTAGCGGGAGGGCCCTAGATACGCAGTATTTT.

This clonotype occurred many times. This sequence joins TRBV20-1 and TRBJ2-7, with D unclear. Germline values: CDR1 DFQATT, CDR2 SNEGSKA (reference sequence). The CDR3 extends over 13 amino acids. Trimming pared 2 bases from V and 6 bases from J, leaving 14 bases between. The CDR3 DNA sequence: TGCAGTGCTAGATCCATTCGGTCGGGCGAGCAGTACTTC. The encoded protein is CSARSIRSGEQYF.

Of note for this clonotype: A read error is possible here, since a much larger clone lies one base away. The CDR3 DNA sequence: TGTTCCAGCACTGGGGGCAGTGGGAACACTGAAGCTTTCTTT. Translating gives CSSTGGSGNTEAFF. The J gene is TRBJ1-1, the V gene TRBV6-6; perhaps TRBD1 as D (6 bases). This CDR3 spans 14 amino acids. CDR1 is MNHNY, CDR2 SVGAGI, per germline (reference sequence).

In this sample, this clonotype turned up many times. The V gene is TRBV7-6, the J gene TRBJ2-5, with 7 nucleotides matching TRBD1. This CDR3 has 14 amino acids. Germline V gives CDR1 SGHVS, CDR2 FNYEAQ. Trimming cost V 5 bases and J 4 bases; bases outside gene matches: 7. The CDR3 sequence: CASSRRDRVETQYF. CDR3 nucleotide sequence: TGTGCCAGCAGCCGAAGAGACAGGGTAGAGACCCAGTACTTC.

This clonotype was counted many times. The J gene is TRBJ1-1, the V gene TRBV20-1; unclear D gene. The ends were cut back, 7 bases at V and 5 bases at J, with 11 bases in the middle. The CDR3 has 11 residues. CDR1 DFQATT and CDR2 SNEGSKA come from the germline V gene (reference sequence). The CDR3 coding sequence is TGCAGTGTTCAGCGGACGACTGAAGCTTTCTTT. Its protein is CSVQRTTEAFF.

In this sample, this clonotype turned up many times. The J gene is TRBJ1-2, the V gene TRBV28; D might be TRBD1 (5 bases). The germline V and J ends were trimmed by 7 bases and 2 bases, with 17 bases remaining between them. The germline gives CDR1 MDHEN, CDR2 SYDVKM. The CDR3 is 15 amino acids. The CDR3 DNA reads as TGTGCCAGCACCCTAGGGGCCCGGGTGAACTATGGCTACACCTTC. Protein: CASTLGARVNYGYTF.

This clonotype was recorded at least ten times. This rearrangement joins TRBV27 to TRBJ1-1; D gene ambiguous. This CDR3 region has 13 residues. Germline V gene data show CDR1 as MNHEY and CDR2 as SMNVEV (reference sequence). Trimming shortened V by 0 bases and J by 2 bases, and 4 bases separated the two germline ends. DNA for the CDR3: TGTGCCAGCAGTTTATCTAGAAACACTGAAGCTTTCTTT. Translating gives CASSLSRNTEAFF.

J is TRBJ1-3 and V is TRBV2; D possibly corresponds to TRBD1 (5 bases). Per germline, CDR1 SNHLY and CDR2 FYNNEI. The CDR3 covers 11 residues. Between the trimmed V and J ends, which lost 8 bases and 15 bases, there was a span of 17 bases. Here the CDR3 reads CASRRAYRSYF. In DNA form, the CDR3 reads TGTGCCAGCCGGCGCGCCTACAGGTCATATTTT. Full variable domain (rest looked up from reference TRBV2 and TRBJ1-3): EPEVTQTPSHQVTQMGQEVILRCVPISNHLYFYWYRQILGQKVEFLVSFYNNEISEKSEIFDDQFSVERPDGSNFTLKIRSTKLEDSAMYFCASRRAYRSYFGEGSWLTVV.

This clonotype was detected ten times or more. The chain has TRBV24-1 and TRBJ1-5; 7 bases match TRBD1. The germline CDR1 and CDR2 sequences are KGHDR and SFDVKD. The CDR3 loop spans 14 amino acids. Germline trimming cut 5 bases from V and 2 bases from J; bases unmatched to any gene: 2. For the CDR3, the DNA is TGTGCCACCAGTGGACAGGGCGGCAATCAGCCCCAGCATTTT. Protein product: CATSGQGGNQPQHF.

This clonotype has more than one count but fewer than ten. The V call is TRBV3-1, the J call TRBJ1-2; D is unresolved. Trimming shortened V by 4 bases and J by 0 bases, and 21 bases separated the two germline ends. This CDR3 region has 18 residues. Germline CDR1 and CDR2: LGHDT and YNNKEL (reference sequence). The CDR3 here is CASSPITGEIFSNYGYTF. The DNA for the CDR3 is TGTGCCAGCAGCCCCATAACCGGGGAAATTTTCTCTAACTATGGCTACACCTTC.

This clonotype has at least ten counts. J is TRBJ1-1 and V is TRBV10-1; D is unresolved. Trimming left V 5 bases short and J 6 bases short, with 13 bases between. Germline lookup yields CDR1 WNHNN and CDR2 SYGVQD (reference sequence). The CDR3 runs 13 residues. The CDR3 coding sequence is TGCGCCAGCAGTCAGATCCGTACATCTGAAGCTTTCTTT. Translating gives CASSQIRTSEAFF.

This clonotype was detected ten times or more. The chain is built from TRBV29-1 and TRBJ2-2; a weak D match, TRBD1 (5 bases). The CDR3 has 14 residues. The germline V gene encodes CDR1 SQVTM and CDR2 ANQGSEA. Trimming pared 3 bases from V and 1 base from J, leaving 9 bases between. CDR3 bases: TGCAGCGTTGAGGGGCAGTTGAACACCGGGGAGCTGTTTTTT. Residues: CSVEGQLNTGELFF.

Judged by abundance, this clonotype is medium-sized. V gene TRBV12-3 or TRBV12-4 combines with J gene TRBJ2-3; D perhaps matches TRBD1 (6 bases). The CDR3 consists of 13 residues. V lost 4 bases to trimming and J lost 11 bases, with 16 bases between them. CDR3 region: CASSSQQGGVQYF. CDR3 in DNA: TGTGCCAGCAGTTCGCAACAGGGTGGCGTGCAGTATTTT.

V gene TRBV2 combines with J gene TRBJ2-7; D is undetermined. CDR1 and CDR2 (germline): SNHLY, FYNNEI. This CDR3 has 13 amino acids. Deletions cut 0 bases from V and 2 bases from J, with 5 bases between. The CDR3 sequence is CASSEAIAYEQYF. CDR3 DNA sequence: TGTGCCAGCAGTGAAGCGATTGCCTACGAGCAGTACTTC.

This clonotype was observed many times. J is TRBJ1-1 and V is TRBV20-1, with no clear D. Germline V lookup: CDR1 DFQATT, CDR2 SNEGSKA (reference sequence). CDR3 length: 13 amino acids. The V end was cut by 5 bases, the J end by 1 base, with 11 bases between. The CDR3 reads CSAPSRGNTEAFF. In DNA form, the CDR3 reads TGCAGTGCTCCCAGTCGGGGGAACACTGAAGCTTTCTTT.

The chain joins TRBV27 to TRBJ1-2; D remains ambiguous. In germline, CDR1 is MNHEY, CDR2 SMNVEV (reference sequence). V shed 0 bases and J shed 6 bases, with 8 bases lying between them. The CDR3 is made up of 13 amino acids. CDR3 DNA: TGTGCCAGCAGTTTATCCGGCCACAATGGCTACACCTTC. This codes for CASSLSGHNGYTF.

This clonotype occurred a few times. V gene TRBV3-1 combines with J gene TRBJ2-3, with 15 bases lining up with TRBD2. V dropped 0 bases and J dropped 14; count of bases not matched to a gene: 6. The length of the CDR3 is 15 residues. Germline CDR1 reads LGHDT; CDR2 reads YNNKEL (reference sequence). The CDR3 DNA follows: TGTGCCAGCAGCCAAGATAGGACTAGCGGGGGGGCCCCGTATTTT. Protein sequence: CASSQDRTSGGAPYF.

This clonotype has ten or more counts. This chain uses TRBV24-1 with TRBJ2-5, with 9 bases lining up with TRBD1. J gave up 5 bases and V 6 bases, and 9 bases lay outside the gene matches. Germline V CDR1 and CDR2: KGHDR, SFDVKD. CDR3 length equals 15 residues. The CDR3 DNA follows: TGTGCCACCAGTTTAACAGGGGGCGCGGGGGAGACCCAGTACTTC. Protein product: CATSLTGGAGETQYF.